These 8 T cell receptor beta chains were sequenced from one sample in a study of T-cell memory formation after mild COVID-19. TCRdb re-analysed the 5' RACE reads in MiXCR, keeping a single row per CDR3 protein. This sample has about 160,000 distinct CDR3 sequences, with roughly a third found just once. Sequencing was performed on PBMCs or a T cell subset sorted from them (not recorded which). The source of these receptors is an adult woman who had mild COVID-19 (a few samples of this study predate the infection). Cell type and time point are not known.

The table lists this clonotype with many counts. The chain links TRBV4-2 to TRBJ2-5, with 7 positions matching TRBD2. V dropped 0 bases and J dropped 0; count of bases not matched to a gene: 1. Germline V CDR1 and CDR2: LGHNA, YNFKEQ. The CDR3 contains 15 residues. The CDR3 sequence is CASSQERGNQETQYF. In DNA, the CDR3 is TGTGCCAGCAGCCAAGAGCGGGGGAACCAAGAGACCCAGTACTTC.

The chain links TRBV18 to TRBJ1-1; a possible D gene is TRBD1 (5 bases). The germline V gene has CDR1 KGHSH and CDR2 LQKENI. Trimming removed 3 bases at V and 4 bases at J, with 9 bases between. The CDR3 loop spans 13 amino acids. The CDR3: CASSPGAATEAFF. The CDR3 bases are TGTGCCAGCTCACCTGGGGCAGCCACTGAAGCTTTCTTT. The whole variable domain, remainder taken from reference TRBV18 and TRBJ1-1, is NAGVMQNPRHLVRRRGQEARLRCSPMKGHSHVYWYRQLPEEGLKFMVYLQKENIIDESGMPKERFSAEFPKEGPSILRIQQVVRGDSAAYFCASSPGAATEAFFGQGTRLTVV.

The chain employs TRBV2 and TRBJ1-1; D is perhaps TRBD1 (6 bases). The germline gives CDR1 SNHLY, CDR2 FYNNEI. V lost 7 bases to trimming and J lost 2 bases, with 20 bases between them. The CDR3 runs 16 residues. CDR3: CASTVSVRGGNTEAFF. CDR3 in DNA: TGTGCCAGCACCGTAAGTGTCAGGGGAGGTAACACTGAAGCTTTCTTT.

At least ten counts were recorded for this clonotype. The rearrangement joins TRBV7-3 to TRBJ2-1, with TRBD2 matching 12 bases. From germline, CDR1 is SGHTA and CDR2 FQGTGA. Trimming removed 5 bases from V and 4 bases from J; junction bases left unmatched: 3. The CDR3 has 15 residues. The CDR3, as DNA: TGTGCCAGCAGCCTCGGACTAGCGGGGTACAATGAGCAGTTCTTC. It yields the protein CASSLGLAGYNEQFF.

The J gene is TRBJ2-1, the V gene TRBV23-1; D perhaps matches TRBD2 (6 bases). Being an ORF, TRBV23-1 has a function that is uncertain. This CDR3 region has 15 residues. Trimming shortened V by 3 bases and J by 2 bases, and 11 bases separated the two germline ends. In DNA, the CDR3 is TGCGCCAGCAGTCACCGGCCGGGGGCCTACAATGAGCAGTTCTTC. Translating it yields CASSHRPGAYNEQFF.

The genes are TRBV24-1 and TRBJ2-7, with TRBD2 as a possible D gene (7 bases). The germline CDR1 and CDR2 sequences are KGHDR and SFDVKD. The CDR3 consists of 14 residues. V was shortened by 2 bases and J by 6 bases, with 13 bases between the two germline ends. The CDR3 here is CATSDSGGGGEQYF. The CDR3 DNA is TGTGCCACCAGTGATTCGGGCGGGGGCGGCGAGCAGTACTTC.

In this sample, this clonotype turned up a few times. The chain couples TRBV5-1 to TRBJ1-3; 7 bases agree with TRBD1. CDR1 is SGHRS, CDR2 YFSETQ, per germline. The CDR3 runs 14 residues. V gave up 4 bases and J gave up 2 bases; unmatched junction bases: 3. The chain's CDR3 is CASSVTGAGNTIYF. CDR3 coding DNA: TGCGCCAGCAGCGTTACAGGGGCTGGAAACACCATATATTTT.

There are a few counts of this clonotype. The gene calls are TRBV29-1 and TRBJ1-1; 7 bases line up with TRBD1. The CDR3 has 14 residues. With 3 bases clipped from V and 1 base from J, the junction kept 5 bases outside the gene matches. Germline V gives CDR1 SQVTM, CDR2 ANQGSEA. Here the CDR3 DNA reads TGCAGCGTTGACCGACAGGGCGGGAACACTGAAGCTTTCTTT. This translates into CSVDRQGGNTEAFF.